The 4 T cell receptor beta chains in this list originate from one sample, sequenced in a study of identifying expanded T cells in peripheral blood. Repertoires were generated with immunoSEQ multiplex PCR, while TCRdb's copy carries only in-frame clones and drops some. The table records around 90,000 clones, around 89% of them present only once. The sequencing input was blood. The receptors here all came from a person aged 18-70 years in good health.

This chain links TRBV4-3 with TRBJ2-1; 9 bases are shared with TRBD2. Trimming cost V 0 bases and J 4 bases; bases outside gene matches: 4. Germline CDR1 LGHNA, CDR2 YSLEER. The CDR3 sequence is 16 residues long. The chain's CDR3 is CASSQEASGTYNEQFF. In DNA, the CDR3 is TGCGCCAGCAGCCAAGAGGCTAGCGGGACTTACAATGAGCAGTTCTTC.

V is TRBV13 and J is TRBJ1-2; 7 bases map to TRBD1. V was clipped by 8 bases and J by 1 base; unmatched bases: 10. The CDR3 contains 15 residues. Germline CDR1 is PRHDT and CDR2 is FYEKMQ (reference sequence). This chain's CDR3 is CASSPGGMDNYGYTF. The CDR3 region has the DNA TGTGCCAGCTCCCCAGGGGGGATGGATAACTATGGCTACACCTTC.

This sequence joins TRBV5-4 and TRBJ2-7, with D possibly called TRBD1 or TRBD2 (5 bases each). CDR1 and CDR2 (germline): SGHNT, YYREEE (reference sequence). CDR3 length: 15 residues. The ends were cut back, 10 bases at V and 0 bases at J, with 20 bases in the middle. The chain's CDR3 is CAVGERADLSYEQYF. The CDR3 DNA sequence: TGTGCCGTGGGGGAGAGGGCAGATCTCTCCTACGAGCAGTACTTC.

The CDR3 here is CASSRTEEGEKLFF. The CDR3, as DNA: TGTGCCAGCAGTAGGACCGAAGAGGGTGAAAAACTGTTTTTT. This rearrangement joins TRBV6-6 to TRBJ1-4, with D hard to call. Germline CDR1 MNHNY, CDR2 SVGAGI (reference sequence). V was cut by 5 bases and J by 7 bases, with 14 bases left in between. The CDR3 length is 14 residues.